This T cell receptor (beta chain) was obtained from a study of T cells in tuberculosis. Study background: CD1B tetramers identified T cells specific for mycobacterial lipid GMM.

J gave up 8 bases and V 5 bases, and 10 bases lay outside the gene matches. This CDR3 spans 14 amino acids. The germline CDR1 and CDR2 sequences are LNHDA and SQIVND (reference sequence). The repertoire was sequenced with immunoSEQ multiplex PCR; TCRdb's copy has only in-frame clones and lacks some. This sample has 55,000 to 70,000 clones, with approximately 80% found just once. Sorting used thawed, overnight-rested PBMC stained with anti-CD3, a viability dye and GMM-loaded CD1B tetramer. The CD1B tetramers carried C32 glucose monomycolate purified from Rhodococcus equi. From each donor, approximately 100,000 tetramer-negative cells were sorted.

The rearrangement joins TRBV19 to TRBJ1-2, with TRBD1 matching over 8 bases. Sequenced sample: CD1b-GMM tetramer-negative cells sorted from PBMCs. This TCR was recovered from an adult woman with latent tuberculosis. The CDR3 DNA is TGTGCCAGTAGTGTTGGACAGGGTGGTCGGGGCTACACCTTC. Amino acid sequence: CASSVGQGGRGYTF.